A selection of T cell receptor beta chains follows, all from one sample in a study of cytomegalovirus exposure and HLA in healthy donors. The assay was immunoSEQ multiplex PCR, and TCRdb's table has in-frame clones only and misses some. Of roughly 190,000 clones listed, approximately 80% were seen once; the top ten hold about 1.5%. Material for sequencing was PBMCs. The receptors originated from a woman younger than 35 in good health and CMV-seronegative. Both conserved end residues are part of each CDR3. The D gene is left open where the match is weak. Clone size, where shown, is once, few, many, or a class for clones that have expanded.

d_call	v_call	clone_size	j_call	cdr3_aa	cdr3_nt
TRBD2	TRBV7-6	NA	TRBJ2-7	CASSLAYPLAGSYEQYF	TGTGCCAGCAGCTTAGCATACCCCCTAGCGGGATCCTACGAGCAGTACTTC
NA	TRBV4-2	NA	TRBJ2-6	CASSPQAYLLGFSGANVLTF	TGTGCCAGCAGCCCTCAAGCTTACCTACTAGGCTTCTCTGGGGCCAACGTCCTGACTTTC
TRBD2	TRBV27	NA	TRBJ2-4	CASRGGFDKNIQYF	TGTGCCAGCCGGGGGGGATTTGACAAAAACATTCAGTACTTC
NA	TRBV18	once	TRBJ1-1	CASSPAGMGTEAFF	TGTGCCAGCTCACCGGCGGGGATGGGCACTGAAGCTTTCTTT
NA	TRBV5-1	NA	TRBJ2-5	CASSPDGRDLETQYF	TGCGCCAGCAGCCCCGACGGGCGGGATCTAGAGACCCAGTACTTC
TRBD2	TRBV6-1	NA	TRBJ2-7	CASSEWGGEQYF	TGTGCCAGCAGTGAGTGGGGGGGCGAGCAGTACTTC
NA	TRBV7-9	NA	TRBJ1-5	CASSIQRDQPQHF	TGTGCCAGCAGCATCCAACGCGATCAGCCCCAGCATTTT
TRBD1	TRBV19	NA	TRBJ2-7	CASSIKSTGGSYEQYF	TGTGCCAGTAGTATAAAGTCAACAGGGGGCTCCTACGAGCAGTACTTC
NA	TRBV27	NA	TRBJ2-7	CASSPLDFYEQYF	TGTGCCAGCAGTCCACTCGACTTCTACGAGCAGTACTTC
NA	TRBV6-1	few	TRBJ1-1	CATYPRWGDTEAFF	TGTGCCACCTATCCCCGGTGGGGGGACACTGAAGCTTTCTTT
TRBD2	TRBV6-5	NA	TRBJ2-1	CASSYEGGRGNEQFF	TGTGCCAGCAGTTACGAGGGAGGGCGTGGGAATGAGCAGTTCTTC
NA	TRBV7-2	once	TRBJ1-1	CASSLLTEAFF	TGTGCCAGCAGCTTACTTACTGAAGCTTTCTTT
TRBD1	TRBV13	NA	TRBJ2-1	CASSFTGGGYNEQFF	TGTGCCAGCAGCTTTACAGGGGGCGGCTACAATGAGCAGTTCTTC
NA	TRBV4-1	NA	TRBJ2-5	CASSQVGGGYQETQYF	TGCGCCAGCAGCCAAGTGGGGGGAGGATACCAAGAGACCCAGTACTTC
NA	TRBV29-1	NA	TRBJ1-3	CSVQGFSGNTIYF	TGCAGCGTTCAGGGTTTCTCTGGAAACACCATATATTTT
NA	TRBV7-9	NA	TRBJ1-2	CSSIPGGGQPSNYGYTF	TGTTCCAGCATCCCCGGGGGGGGCCAGCCCTCTAACTATGGCTACACCTTC
NA	TRBV7-2	NA	TRBJ1-2	CASSLGGGYGYTF	TGTGCCAGCAGCTTAGGGGGGGGCTATGGCTACACCTTC
TRBD1	TRBV19	NA	TRBJ2-7	CASSIRPNTGDYGYEQYF	TGTGCCAGTAGTATCCGACCCAATACAGGGGATTACGGATACGAGCAGTACTTC
NA	TRBV4-1	NA	TRBJ1-2	CASSQEPIGGYGYTF	TGCGCCAGCAGCCAAGAACCGATCGGAGGCTATGGCTACACCTTC
TRBD2	TRBV19	NA	TRBJ2-1	CASSIAGLAGREQFF	TGTGCCAGTAGTATCGCGGGACTAGCGGGACGTGAGCAGTTCTTC
NA	TRBV28	NA	TRBJ2-1	CASNPMGGARSYNEQFF	TGTGCCAGCAACCCAATGGGGGGAGCAAGGTCCTACAATGAGCAGTTCTTC
TRBD1	TRBV19	NA	TRBJ2-5	CASAGTGAQETQYF	TGTGCCAGCGCCGGGACAGGGGCCCAAGAGACCCAGTACTTC
NA	TRBV28	NA	TRBJ1-5	CASSSTEGLHQPQHF	TGTGCCAGCAGTTCTACGGAGGGGTTGCATCAGCCCCAGCATTTT
TRBD1	TRBV28	NA	TRBJ2-5	CASSSGQYQETQYF	TGTGCCAGCAGTTCGGGACAGTACCAAGAGACCCAGTACTTC
TRBD1	TRBV4-3	NA	TRBJ1-1	CASSKDRGTGKNTEAFF	TGCGCCAGCAGCAAAGACAGGGGAACGGGTAAAAACACTGAAGCTTTCTTT
NA	TRBV18	NA	TRBJ2-1	CASSQDTYNEQFF	TGTGCCAGCTCTCAAGACACGTACAATGAGCAGTTCTTC
TRBD2	TRBV2	once	TRBJ2-2	CASSGELAGTGELFF	TGTGCCAGCAGTGGCGAACTAGCGGGAACCGGGGAGCTGTTTTTT
NA	TRBV19	NA	TRBJ1-5	CASSISGGSSNQPQHF	TGTGCCAGTAGTATTTCGGGGGGCTCGAGCAATCAGCCCCAGCATTTT
NA	TRBV14	NA	TRBJ2-1	CASSHGQSGNEQFF	TGTGCCAGCAGCCATGGACAGTCTGGCAATGAGCAGTTCTTC
TRBD2	TRBV5-6	NA	TRBJ2-1	CASSSWLAGNNEQFF	TGTGCCAGCAGCTCCTGGCTAGCGGGGAACAATGAGCAGTTCTTC
TRBD2	TRBV30	NA	TRBJ2-3	CAWGGPGGPGTDTQYF	TGTGCCTGGGGGGGACCGGGAGGGCCGGGCACAGATACGCAGTATTTT
NA	TRBV6-1	NA	TRBJ2-1	CASSGSGARTYNEQFF	TGTGCCAGCAGTGGGAGTGGAGCGAGGACCTACAATGAGCAGTTCTTC
NA	TRBV5-1	NA	TRBJ2-3	CASSLSQGTQYF	TGCGCCAGCAGCTTGAGTCAGGGTACGCAGTATTTT
TRBD2	TRBV28	NA	TRBJ2-3	CASSTIAGGPDTQYF	TGTGCCAGCAGTACCATAGCGGGAGGGCCAGATACGCAGTATTTT
NA	TRBV9	NA	TRBJ1-1	CASSVREGHTEAFF	TGTGCCAGCAGCGTCAGGGAGGGGCACACTGAAGCTTTCTTT
NA	TRBV19	NA	TRBJ1-5	CASSRSPHQPQHF	TGTGCCAGTAGCCGAAGCCCTCACCAGCCCCAGCATTTT
TRBD1	TRBV18	once	TRBJ1-4	CASSSSVSRGDEKLFF	TGTGCCAGCTCATCCTCCGTGAGCAGGGGGGATGAAAAACTGTTTTTT
TRBD1	TRBV4-1	NA	TRBJ2-3	CASSQEGDSDTQYF	TGCGCCAGCAGCCAAGAAGGGGACAGTGATACGCAGTATTTT
TRBD1	TRBV7-6	NA	TRBJ1-2	CASSLGTGANYGYTF	TGTGCCAGCAGCCTGGGGACAGGGGCTAACTATGGCTACACCTTC
TRBD2	TRBV6-6	NA	TRBJ2-1	CASMGGSYNEQFF	TGTGCCAGCATGGGCGGGAGCTACAATGAGCAGTTCTTC
TRBD2	TRBV19	NA	TRBJ2-1	CASTWGRAREQFF	TGTGCCAGTACGTGGGGGAGGGCCAGGGAGCAGTTCTTC
NA	TRBV9	NA	TRBJ2-1	CASSVTQGSYNEQFF	TGTGCCAGCAGCGTAACACAGGGATCCTACAATGAGCAGTTCTTC
TRBD2	TRBV7-9	NA	TRBJ2-2	CASSSRLAGNTGELFF	TGTGCCAGCAGCTCCAGACTAGCGGGAAACACCGGGGAGCTGTTTTTT
TRBD2	TRBV5-1	NA	TRBJ2-1	CASSPNSGINHEQFF	TGCGCCAGCAGCCCGAATAGCGGGATTAACCATGAGCAGTTCTTC
NA	TRBV30	few	TRBJ1-1	CAWSAGQHTEAFF	TGTGCCTGGAGTGCAGGACAACACACTGAAGCTTTCTTT
NA	TRBV4-1	NA	TRBJ2-4	CASSQAGVKNIQYF	TGCGCCAGCAGCCAAGCAGGGGTCAAAAACATTCAGTACTTC
TRBD1	TRBV5-1	NA	TRBJ2-2	CASSPDRGYDTGELFF	TGCGCCAGCAGCCCGGACAGGGGTTATGACACCGGGGAGCTGTTTTTT
NA	TRBV7-9	NA	TRBJ2-1	CASSLWPSGGNYNEQFF	TGTGCCAGCAGCTTATGGCCCTCTGGCGGGAATTACAATGAGCAGTTCTTC
NA	TRBV18	NA	TRBJ2-6	CASSARGNSGANVLTF	TGTGCCAGCTCAGCCCGCGGTAACTCTGGGGCCAACGTCCTGACTTTC
TRBD2	TRBV10-2	NA	TRBJ2-3	CASSESASGRGRNF	TGCGCCAGCAGTGAGTCGGCTAGCGGAAGAGGAAGGAATTTT
TRBD1	TRBV5-4	NA	TRBJ1-2	CASSTRQGAGGGYTF	TGTGCCAGCAGCACCCGACAGGGAGCAGGGGGTGGCTACACCTTC
TRBD1	TRBV5-1	NA	TRBJ1-4	CASSPQGQGAGKLFF	TGCGCCAGCAGCCCCCAGGGACAGGGGGCGGGAAAACTGTTTTTT
NA	TRBV4-3	NA	TRBJ2-5	CASSQGLGGQETQYF	TGCGCCAGCAGTCAGGGACTGGGTGGCCAAGAGACCCAGTACTTC
NA	TRBV18	once	TRBJ1-1	CASSPPLGVNTEAFF	TGTGCCAGCTCACCACCGCTCGGGGTGAACACTGAAGCTTTCTTT